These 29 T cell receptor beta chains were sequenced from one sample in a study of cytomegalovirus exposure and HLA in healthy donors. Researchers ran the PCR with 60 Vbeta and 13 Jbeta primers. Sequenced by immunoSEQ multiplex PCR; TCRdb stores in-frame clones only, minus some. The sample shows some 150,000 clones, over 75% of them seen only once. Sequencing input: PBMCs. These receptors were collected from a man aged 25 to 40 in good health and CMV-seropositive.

The CDR3 loop reads CASSLWTSGQETQYF. CDR3 nucleotides: TGTGCCAGCAGTTTGTGGACTAGCGGTCAAGAGACCCAGTACTTC. This sequence joins TRBV28 and TRBJ2-5, with 10 nucleotides matching TRBD2. V lost 3 bases, J lost 2 bases, and 3 bases stayed unmatched. CDR1 and CDR2 (germline): MDHEN, SYDVKM. The CDR3 spans 15 residues.

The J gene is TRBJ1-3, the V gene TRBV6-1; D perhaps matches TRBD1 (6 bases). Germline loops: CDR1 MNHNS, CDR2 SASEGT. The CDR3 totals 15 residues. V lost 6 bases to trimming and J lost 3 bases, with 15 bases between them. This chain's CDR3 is CASRSAGAIGNTIYF. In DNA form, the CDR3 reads TGTGCCAGCAGATCCGCAGGGGCGATTGGAAACACCATATATTTT.

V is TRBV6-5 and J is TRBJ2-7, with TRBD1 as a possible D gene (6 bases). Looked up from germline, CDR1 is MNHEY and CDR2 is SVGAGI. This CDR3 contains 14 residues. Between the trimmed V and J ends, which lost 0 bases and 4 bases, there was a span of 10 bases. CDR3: CASSYSPTGYEQYF. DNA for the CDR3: TGTGCCAGCAGTTACTCCCCGACAGGTTACGAGCAGTACTTC.

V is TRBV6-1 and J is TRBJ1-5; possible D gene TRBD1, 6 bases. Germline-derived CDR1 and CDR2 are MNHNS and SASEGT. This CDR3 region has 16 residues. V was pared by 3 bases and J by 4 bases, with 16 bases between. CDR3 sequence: CASSDPNRVGNQPQHF. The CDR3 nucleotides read TGTGCCAGCAGTGACCCGAACAGGGTTGGGAATCAGCCCCAGCATTTT.

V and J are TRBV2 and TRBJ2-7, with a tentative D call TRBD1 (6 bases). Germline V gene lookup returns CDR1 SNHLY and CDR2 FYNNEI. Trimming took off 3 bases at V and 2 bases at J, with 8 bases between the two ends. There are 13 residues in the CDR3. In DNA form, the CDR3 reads TGTGCCAGCAGTGAGGGGGCGGCCTACGAGCAGTACTTC. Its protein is CASSEGAAYEQYF. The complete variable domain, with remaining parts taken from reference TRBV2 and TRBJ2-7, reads EPEVTQTPSHQVTQMGQEVILRCVPISNHLYFYWYRQILGQKVEFLVSFYNNEISEKSEIFDDQFSVERPDGSNFTLKIRSTKLEDSAMYFCASSEGAAYEQYFGPGTRLTVT.

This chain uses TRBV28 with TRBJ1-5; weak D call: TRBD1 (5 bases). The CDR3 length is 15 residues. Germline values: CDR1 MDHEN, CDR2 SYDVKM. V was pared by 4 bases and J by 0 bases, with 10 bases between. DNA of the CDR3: TGTGCCAGCAGTTCCTCCCAGGGTAGCAATCAGCCCCAGCATTTT. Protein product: CASSSSQGSNQPQHF.

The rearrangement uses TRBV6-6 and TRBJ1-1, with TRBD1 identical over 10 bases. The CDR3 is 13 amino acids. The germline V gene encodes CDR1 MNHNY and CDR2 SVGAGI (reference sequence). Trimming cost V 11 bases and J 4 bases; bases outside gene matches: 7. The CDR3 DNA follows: TGTGCCGGCTCGACAGGGGGCCTCACTGAAGCTTTCTTT. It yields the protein CAGSTGGLTEAFF.

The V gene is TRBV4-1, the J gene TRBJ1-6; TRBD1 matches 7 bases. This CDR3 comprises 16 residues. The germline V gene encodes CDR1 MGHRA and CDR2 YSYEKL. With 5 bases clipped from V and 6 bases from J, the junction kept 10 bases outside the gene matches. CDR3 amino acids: CASSALGQGGNSPLHF. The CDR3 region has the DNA TGCGCCAGCAGCGCTCTCGGCCAGGGGGGTAATTCACCCCTCCACTTT.

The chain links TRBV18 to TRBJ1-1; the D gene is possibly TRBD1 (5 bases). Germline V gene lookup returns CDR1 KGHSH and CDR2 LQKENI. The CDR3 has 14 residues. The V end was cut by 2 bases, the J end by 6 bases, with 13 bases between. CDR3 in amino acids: CASSPVPGYPEAFF. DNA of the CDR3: TGTGCCAGCTCACCAGTCCCAGGGTACCCTGAAGCTTTCTTT. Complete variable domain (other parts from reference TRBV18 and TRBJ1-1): NAGVMQNPRHLVRRRGQEARLRCSPMKGHSHVYWYRQLPEEGLKFMVYLQKENIIDESGMPKERFSAEFPKEGPSILRIQQVVRGDSAAYFCASSPVPGYPEAFFGQGTRLTVV.

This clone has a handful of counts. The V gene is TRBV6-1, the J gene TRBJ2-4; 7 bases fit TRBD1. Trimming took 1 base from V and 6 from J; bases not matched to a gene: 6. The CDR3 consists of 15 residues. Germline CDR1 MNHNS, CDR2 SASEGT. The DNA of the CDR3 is TGTGCCAGCAGTGAAGAGGGGGCAGGGGGAAACATTCAGTACTTC. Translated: CASSEEGAGGNIQYF.

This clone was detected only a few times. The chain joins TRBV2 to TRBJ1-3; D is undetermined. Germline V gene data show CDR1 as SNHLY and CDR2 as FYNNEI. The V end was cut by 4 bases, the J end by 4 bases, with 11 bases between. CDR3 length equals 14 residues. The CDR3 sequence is CASSVSRNGNTIYF. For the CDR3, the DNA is TGTGCCAGCAGTGTATCCAGGAACGGAAACACCATATATTTT.

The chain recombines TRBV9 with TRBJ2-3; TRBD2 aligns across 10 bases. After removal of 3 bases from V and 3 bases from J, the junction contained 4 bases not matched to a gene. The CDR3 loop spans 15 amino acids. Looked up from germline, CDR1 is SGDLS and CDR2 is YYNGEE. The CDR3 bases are TGTGCCAGCAGCGCCAGCGGGAGGGGGACAGATACGCAGTATTTT. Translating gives CASSASGRGTDTQYF.

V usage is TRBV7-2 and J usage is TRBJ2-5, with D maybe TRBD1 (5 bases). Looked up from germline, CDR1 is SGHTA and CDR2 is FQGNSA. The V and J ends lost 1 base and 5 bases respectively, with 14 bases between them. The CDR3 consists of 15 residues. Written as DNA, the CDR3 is TGTGCCAGCAGCTTAGAACTCCCTCCAGGGGAGACCCAGTACTTC. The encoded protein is CASSLELPPGETQYF. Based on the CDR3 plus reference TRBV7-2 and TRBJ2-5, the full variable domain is GAGVSQSPSNKVTEKGKDVELRCDPISGHTALYWYRQSLGQGLEFLIYFQGNSAPDKSGLPSDRFSAERTGGSVSTLTIQRTQQEDSAVYLCASSLELPPGETQYFGPGTRLLVL.

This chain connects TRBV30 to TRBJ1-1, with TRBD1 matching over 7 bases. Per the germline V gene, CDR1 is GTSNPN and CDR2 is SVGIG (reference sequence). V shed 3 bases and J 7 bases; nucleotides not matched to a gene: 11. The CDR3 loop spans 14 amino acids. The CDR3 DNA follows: TGTGCCTGGAGCCTACCGGGACAGAGTAATGAAGCTTTCTTT. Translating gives CAWSLPGQSNEAFF. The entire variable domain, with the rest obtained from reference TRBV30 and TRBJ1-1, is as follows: SQTIHQWPATLVQPVGSPLSLECTVEGTSNPNLYWYRQAAGRGLQLLFYSVGIGQISSEVPQNLSASRPQDRQFILSSKKLLLSDSGFYLCAWSLPGQSNEAFFGQGTRLTVV.

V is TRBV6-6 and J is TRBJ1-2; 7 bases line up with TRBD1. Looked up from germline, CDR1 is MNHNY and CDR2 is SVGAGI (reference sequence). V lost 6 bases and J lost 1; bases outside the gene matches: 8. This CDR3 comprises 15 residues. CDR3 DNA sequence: TGTGCCAGCAGGAACCTAGGGGGCCATAACTATGGCTACACCTTC. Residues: CASRNLGGHNYGYTF.

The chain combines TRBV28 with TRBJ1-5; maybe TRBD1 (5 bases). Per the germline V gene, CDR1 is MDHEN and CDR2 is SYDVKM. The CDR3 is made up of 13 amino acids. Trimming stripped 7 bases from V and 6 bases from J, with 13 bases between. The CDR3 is CASIIQGGQPQHF. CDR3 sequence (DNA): TGTGCCAGCATAATTCAGGGAGGTCAGCCCCAGCATTTT.

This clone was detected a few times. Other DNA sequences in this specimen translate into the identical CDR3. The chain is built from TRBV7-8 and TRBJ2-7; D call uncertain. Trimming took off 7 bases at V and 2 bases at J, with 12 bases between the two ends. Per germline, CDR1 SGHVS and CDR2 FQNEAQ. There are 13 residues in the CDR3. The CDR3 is CASNLRQAYEQYF. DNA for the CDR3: TGTGCCAGCAACCTAAGGCAGGCCTACGAGCAGTACTTC.

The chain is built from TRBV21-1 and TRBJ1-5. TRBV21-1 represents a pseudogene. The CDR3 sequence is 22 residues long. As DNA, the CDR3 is TGTGCCAGCAGCAAATCAAGTGACTCGAGTAATGGATGGGAGGTGTACAATCAGCCCCAGCATTTT. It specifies CASSKSSDSSNGWEVYNQPQHF.

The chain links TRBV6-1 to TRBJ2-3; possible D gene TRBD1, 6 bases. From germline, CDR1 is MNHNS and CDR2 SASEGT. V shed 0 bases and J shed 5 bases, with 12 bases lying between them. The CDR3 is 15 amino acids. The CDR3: CASSEAMGAGDTQYF. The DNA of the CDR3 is TGTGCCAGCAGTGAAGCGATGGGGGCCGGAGATACGCAGTATTTT.

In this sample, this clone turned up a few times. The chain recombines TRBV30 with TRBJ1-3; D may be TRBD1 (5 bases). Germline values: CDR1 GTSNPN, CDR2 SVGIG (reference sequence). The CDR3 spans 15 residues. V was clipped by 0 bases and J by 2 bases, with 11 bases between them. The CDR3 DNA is TGTGCCTGGAGTGTACGGAGGGGCCCTGGAAACACCATATATTTT. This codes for CAWSVRRGPGNTIYF.

The CDR3 region has the DNA TGTGCCAGCAGCGTAACGGGACAGCACAATCAGCCCCAGCATTTT. Its protein is CASSVTGQHNQPQHF. The V and J genes are TRBV9 and TRBJ1-5; 7 bases map to TRBD1. Germline CDR1 SGDLS, CDR2 YYNGEE. The length of the CDR3 is 15 residues. V was clipped by 1 base and J by 3 bases; unmatched bases: 4.

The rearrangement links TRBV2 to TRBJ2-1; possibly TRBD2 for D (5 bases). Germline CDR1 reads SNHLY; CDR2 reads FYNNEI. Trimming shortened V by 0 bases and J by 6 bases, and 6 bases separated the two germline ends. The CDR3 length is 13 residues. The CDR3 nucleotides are TGTGCCAGCAGTGAAGCGGGAGCCAATGAGCAGTTCTTC. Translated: CASSEAGANEQFF.

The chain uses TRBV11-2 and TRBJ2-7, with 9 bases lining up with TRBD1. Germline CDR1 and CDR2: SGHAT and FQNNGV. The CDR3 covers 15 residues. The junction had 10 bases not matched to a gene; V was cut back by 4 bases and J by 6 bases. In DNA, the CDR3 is TGTGCCAGCAGCTCGCCCGGCGACAGGGGGGGCGAGCAGTACTTC. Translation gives CASSSPGDRGGEQYF.

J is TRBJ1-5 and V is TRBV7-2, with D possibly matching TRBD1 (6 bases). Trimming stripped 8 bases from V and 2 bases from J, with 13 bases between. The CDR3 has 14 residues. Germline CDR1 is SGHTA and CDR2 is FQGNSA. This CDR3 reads CASEGGVGNQPQHF. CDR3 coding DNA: TGTGCCAGCGAAGGGGGGGTAGGCAATCAGCCCCAGCATTTT.

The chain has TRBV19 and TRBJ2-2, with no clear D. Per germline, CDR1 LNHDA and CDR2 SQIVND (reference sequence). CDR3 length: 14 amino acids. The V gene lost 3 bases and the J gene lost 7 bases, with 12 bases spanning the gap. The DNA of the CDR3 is TGTGCCAGTAGTATCTCTCGAATGAGCGGGGAGCTGTTTTTT. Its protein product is CASSISRMSGELFF.

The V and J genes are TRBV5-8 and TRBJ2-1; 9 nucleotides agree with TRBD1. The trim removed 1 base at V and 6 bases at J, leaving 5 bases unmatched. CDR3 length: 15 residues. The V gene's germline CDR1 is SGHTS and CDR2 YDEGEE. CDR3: CASSLTGGEGNEQFF. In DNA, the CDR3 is TGTGCCAGCAGCTTGACAGGGGGCGAGGGCAATGAGCAGTTCTTC.

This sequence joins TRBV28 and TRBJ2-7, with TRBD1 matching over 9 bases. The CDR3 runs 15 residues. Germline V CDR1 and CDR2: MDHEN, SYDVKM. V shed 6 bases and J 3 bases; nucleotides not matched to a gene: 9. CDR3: CASRLPGQGRYEQYF. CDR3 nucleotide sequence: TGTGCCAGCAGATTACCGGGACAGGGTCGCTACGAGCAGTACTTC. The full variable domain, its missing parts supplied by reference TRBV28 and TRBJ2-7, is DVKVTQSSRYLVKRTGEKVFLECVQDMDHENMFWYRQDPGLGLRLIYFSYDVKMKEKGDIPEGYSVSREKKERFSLILESASTNQTSMYLCASRLPGQGRYEQYFGPGTRLTVT.

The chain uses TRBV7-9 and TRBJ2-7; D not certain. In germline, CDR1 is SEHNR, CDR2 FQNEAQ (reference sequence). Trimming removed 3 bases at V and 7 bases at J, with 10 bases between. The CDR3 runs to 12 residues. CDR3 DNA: TGTGCCAGCAGCTTTTCGGGTCGAGAGCAGTACTTC. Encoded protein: CASSFSGREQYF.

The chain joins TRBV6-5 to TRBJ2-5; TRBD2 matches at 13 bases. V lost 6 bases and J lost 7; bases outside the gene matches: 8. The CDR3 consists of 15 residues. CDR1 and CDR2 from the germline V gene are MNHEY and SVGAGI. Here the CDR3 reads CASRTSGGPPGTQYF. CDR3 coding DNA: TGTGCCAGCAGGACTAGCGGGGGGCCCCCAGGGACCCAGTACTTC.